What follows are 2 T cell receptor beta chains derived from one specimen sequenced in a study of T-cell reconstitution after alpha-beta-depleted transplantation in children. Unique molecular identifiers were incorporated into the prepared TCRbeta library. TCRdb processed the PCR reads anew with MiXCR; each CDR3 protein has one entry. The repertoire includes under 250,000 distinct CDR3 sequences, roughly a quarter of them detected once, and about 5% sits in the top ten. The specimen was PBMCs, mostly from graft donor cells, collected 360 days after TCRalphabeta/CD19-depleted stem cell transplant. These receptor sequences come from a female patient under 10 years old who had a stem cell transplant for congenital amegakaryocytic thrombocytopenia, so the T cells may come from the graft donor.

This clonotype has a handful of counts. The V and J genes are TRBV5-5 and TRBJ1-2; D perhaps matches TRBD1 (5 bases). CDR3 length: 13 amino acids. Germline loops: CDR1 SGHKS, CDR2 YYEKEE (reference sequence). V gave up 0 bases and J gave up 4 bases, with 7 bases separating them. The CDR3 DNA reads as TGTGCCAGCAGCTTGGCCCAGGGCTATGGCTACACCTTC. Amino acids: CASSLAQGYGYTF. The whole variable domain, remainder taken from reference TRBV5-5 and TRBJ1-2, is DAGVTQSPTHLIKTRGQQVTLRCSPISGHKSVSWYQQVLGQGPQFIFQYYEKEERGRGNFPDRFSARQFPNYSSELNVNALLLGDSALYLCASSLAQGYGYTFGSGTRLTVV.

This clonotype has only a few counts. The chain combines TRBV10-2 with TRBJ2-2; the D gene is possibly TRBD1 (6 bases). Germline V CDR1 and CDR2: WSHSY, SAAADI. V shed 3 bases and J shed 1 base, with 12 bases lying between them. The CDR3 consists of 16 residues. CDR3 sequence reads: CASSDFGRGNTGELFF. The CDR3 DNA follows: TGCGCCAGCAGTGATTTCGGCAGGGGGAACACCGGGGAGCTGTTTTTT.